The following is a TCR beta chain sequence with its context. No antigen is known for it. The protocol was immunoSEQ multiplex PCR, while the TCRdb copy is restricted to in-frame clones and leaves out a portion. The sample contains 120,000 or so clones, around nine tenths of which appear only once. The CDR3 has 13 amino acids. After removal of 1 base from V and 6 bases from J, the junction contained 2 bases not matched to a gene. These data come from a study of T cell responses to AZD1222 COVID-19 vaccine. Study context: Second-dose schedules of about 4 or about 12 weeks were combined.

Findings and caveats of the study: After two AZD1222 doses, spike-specific TCR breadth and depth rose versus day 0.

The clonotype comes from an adult in good health. Specimen: peripheral blood, collected on day 0 of AZD1222 vaccination. The rearrangement links TRBV12-3 or TRBV12-4 to TRBJ2-7; 8 positions agree with TRBD1. The CDR3 is CASSLEQGGEQYF. In DNA, the CDR3 is TGTGCCAGCAGTTTAGAACAGGGGGGCGAGCAGTACTTC.